This T cell receptor beta chain was captured by sequencing in a study of blood T cell repertoires in COVID-19. The overall study: Material from acute and convalescent COVID-19 was sourced from the United States, Italy and Spain.

The CDR3 has 15 amino acids. The germline V gene encodes CDR1 LNHDA and CDR2 SQIVND (reference sequence). Losses at the gene ends were 5 bases for V and 7 bases for J; bases not matched to a gene: 7. How the authors handled the data: Counts of nucleated cells, estimated from reference gene primer amplification, were obtained. Repertoires were generated with immunoSEQ multiplex PCR, while TCRdb's copy carries only in-frame clones and drops some. V, J and clone size are those of that table, while D and trimming were read from the DNA. The profile shows around 13,000 clones, roughly 80% of them singletons.

The V gene is TRBV19, the J gene TRBJ2-1, with 11 bases fitting TRBD1. Sample: peripheral blood. The clonotype comes from a woman between 55 and 75 years old with acute or convalescent COVID-19. CDR3 residues: CASSVTGTGGNEQFF. The CDR3 DNA follows: TGTGCCAGTAGTGTCACCGGGACAGGGGGTAATGAGCAGTTCTTC.